This T cell receptor (beta chain) was identified in a study of blood T cells in healthy people across ages. For the study at large: The template switching approach captured approximately one barcoded beta molecule for every two T cells.

Primers used in a second PCR of roughly 6 to 11 cycles were a sample-barcoded 5' primer and a J-beta primer mix. TCRdb fed the 5' RACE reads into MiXCR, producing one record per CDR3 protein. The data hold some 1.6 million distinct CDR3 sequences, with roughly a third observed a single time. Each sample gave at least 7 million isolated PBMCs. Total RNA extraction produced at least 6 micrograms (per sample) for the study. This clonotype was obtained from a woman aged 30 to 39 in good health. The sequenced material came from blood.

CDR3 sequence: CASSYSRGADEQFF. In nucleotides, the CDR3 is TGTGCCAGCAGTTACTCGCGGGGGGCGGATGAGCAGTTCTTC. This chain joins TRBV6-5 and TRBJ2-1; 8 bases line up with TRBD2. The CDR3 has 14 residues. Germline loops: CDR1 MNHEY, CDR2 SVGAGI. The V gene end was trimmed by 0 bases and the J gene end by 8 bases; junction bases not matched to a gene: 3.